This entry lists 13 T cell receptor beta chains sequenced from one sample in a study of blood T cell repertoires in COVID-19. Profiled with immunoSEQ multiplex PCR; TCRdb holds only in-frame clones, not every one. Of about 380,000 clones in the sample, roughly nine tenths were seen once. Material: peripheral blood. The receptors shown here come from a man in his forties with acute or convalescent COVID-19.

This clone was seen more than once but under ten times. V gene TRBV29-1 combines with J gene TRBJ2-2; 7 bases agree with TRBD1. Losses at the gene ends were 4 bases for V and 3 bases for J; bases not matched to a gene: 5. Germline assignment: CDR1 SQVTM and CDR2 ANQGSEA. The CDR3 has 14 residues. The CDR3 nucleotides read TGCAGCGTTGCCCGGGACAGATACACCGGGGAGCTGTTTTTT. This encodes CSVARDRYTGELFF.

The CDR3 spells CAITRMGNTEAFF. CDR3 coding DNA: TGTGCCATCACGCGGATGGGGAACACTGAAGCTTTCTTT. This sequence joins TRBV10-3 and TRBJ1-1; D gene uncertain. The V and J ends lost 7 bases and 1 base respectively, with 10 bases between them. The CDR3 is 13 residues long. The germline V gene encodes CDR1 ENHRY and CDR2 SYGVKD.

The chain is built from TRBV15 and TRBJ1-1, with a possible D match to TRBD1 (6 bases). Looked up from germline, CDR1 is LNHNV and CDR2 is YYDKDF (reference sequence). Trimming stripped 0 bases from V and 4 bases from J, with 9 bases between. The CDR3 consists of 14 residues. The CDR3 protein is CATSRDRGFTEAFF. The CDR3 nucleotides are TGTGCCACCAGCAGAGACAGGGGATTCACTGAAGCTTTCTTT.

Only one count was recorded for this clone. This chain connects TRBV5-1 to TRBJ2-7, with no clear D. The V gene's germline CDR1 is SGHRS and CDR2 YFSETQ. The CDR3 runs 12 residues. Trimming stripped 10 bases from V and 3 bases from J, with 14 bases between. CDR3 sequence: CAGMVGSYEQYF. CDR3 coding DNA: TGCGCCGGCATGGTTGGTAGCTACGAGCAGTACTTC. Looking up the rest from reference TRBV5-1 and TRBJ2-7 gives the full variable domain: KAGVTQTPRYLIKTRGQQVTLSCSPISGHRSVSWYQQTPGQGLQFLFEYFSETQRNKGNFPGRFSGRQFSNSRSEMNVSTLELGDSALYLCAGMVGSYEQYFGPGTRLTVT.

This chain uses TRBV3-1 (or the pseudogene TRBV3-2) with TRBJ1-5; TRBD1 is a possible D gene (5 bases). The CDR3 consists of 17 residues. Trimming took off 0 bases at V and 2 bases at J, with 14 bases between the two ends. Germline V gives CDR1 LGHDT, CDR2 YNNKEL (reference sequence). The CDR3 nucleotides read TGTGCCAGCAGCCAAGATCCCCCAGGGATCGGCAATCAGCCCCAGCATTTT. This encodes CASSQDPPGIGNQPQHF.

CDR3 sequence reads: CAWASGTRIVNEQFF. CDR3 DNA: TGTGCCTGGGCGTCCGGGACTAGGATCGTCAATGAGCAGTTCTTC. The rearrangement links TRBV30 to TRBJ2-1, with 8 nucleotides matching TRBD2. The CDR3 totals 15 residues. Unmatched junction bases numbered 12, after V lost 5 bases and J lost 6 bases. Germline CDR1 and CDR2: GTSNPN and SVGIG (reference sequence).

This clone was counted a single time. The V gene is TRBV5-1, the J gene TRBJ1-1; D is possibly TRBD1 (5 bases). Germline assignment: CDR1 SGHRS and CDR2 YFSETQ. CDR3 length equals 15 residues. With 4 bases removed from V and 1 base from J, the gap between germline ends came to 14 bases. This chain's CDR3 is CASSPGRGENTEAFF. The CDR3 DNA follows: TGCGCCAGCAGCCCTGGGCGGGGGGAGAACACTGAAGCTTTCTTT.

This chain's CDR3 is CASSRTDREGTEAFF. CDR3 DNA: TGCGCCAGCAGCCGAACGGACAGGGAAGGCACTGAAGCTTTCTTT. The chain recombines TRBV4-1 with TRBJ1-1, with 8 bases identical to TRBD1. CDR1 and CDR2 (germline): MGHRA, YSYEKL. CDR3 length: 15 amino acids. The trim removed 4 bases at V and 4 bases at J, leaving 8 bases unmatched.

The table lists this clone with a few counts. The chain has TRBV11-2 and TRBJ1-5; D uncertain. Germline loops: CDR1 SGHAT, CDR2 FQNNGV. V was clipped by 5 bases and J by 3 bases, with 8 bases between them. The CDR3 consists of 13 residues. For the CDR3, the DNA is TGTGCCAGCAGCCCCCATGTCAATCAGCCCCAGCATTTT. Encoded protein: CASSPHVNQPQHF. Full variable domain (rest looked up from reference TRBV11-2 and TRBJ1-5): EAGVAQSPRYKIIEKRQSVAFWCNPISGHATLYWYQQILGQGPKLLIQFQNNGVVDDSQLPKDRFSAERLKGVDSTLKIQPAKLEDSAVYLCASSPHVNQPQHFGDGTRLSIL.

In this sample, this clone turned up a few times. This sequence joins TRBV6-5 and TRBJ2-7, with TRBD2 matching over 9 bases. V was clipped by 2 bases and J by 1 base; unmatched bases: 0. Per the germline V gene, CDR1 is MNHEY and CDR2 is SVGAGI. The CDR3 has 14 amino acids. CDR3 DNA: TGTGCCAGCAGTTACGCGGGAGGGTCCTACGAGCAGTACTTC. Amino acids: CASSYAGGSYEQYF.

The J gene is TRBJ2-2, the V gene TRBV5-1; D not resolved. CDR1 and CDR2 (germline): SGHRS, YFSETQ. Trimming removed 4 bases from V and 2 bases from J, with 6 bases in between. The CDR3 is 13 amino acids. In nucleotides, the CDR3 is TGCGCCAGCAGCCGCGATAACACCGGGGAGCTGTTTTTT. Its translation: CASSRDNTGELFF. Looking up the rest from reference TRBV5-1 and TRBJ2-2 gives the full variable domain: KAGVTQTPRYLIKTRGQQVTLSCSPISGHRSVSWYQQTPGQGLQFLFEYFSETQRNKGNFPGRFSGRQFSNSRSEMNVSTLELGDSALYLCASSRDNTGELFFGEGSRLTVL.

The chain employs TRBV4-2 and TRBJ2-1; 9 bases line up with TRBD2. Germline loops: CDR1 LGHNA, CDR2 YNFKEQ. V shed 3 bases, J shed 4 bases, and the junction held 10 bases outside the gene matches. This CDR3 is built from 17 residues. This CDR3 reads CASSQDIAGVGYNEQFF. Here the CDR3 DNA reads TGTGCCAGCAGCCAGGATATAGCGGGAGTGGGATACAATGAGCAGTTCTTC.

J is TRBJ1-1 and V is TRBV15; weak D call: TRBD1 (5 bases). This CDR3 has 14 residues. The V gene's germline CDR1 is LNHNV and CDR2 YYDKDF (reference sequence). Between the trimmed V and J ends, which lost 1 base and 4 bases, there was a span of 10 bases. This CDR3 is CATSRAQGTTEAFF. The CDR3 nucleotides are TGTGCCACCAGCAGAGCCCAGGGAACCACTGAAGCTTTCTTT.